This TCR beta chain comes out of a study of cytotoxic CD8 clonotypes in ibrutinib-treated CLL. V was trimmed by 0 bases and J by 1 base, leaving 7 bases between them. Germline V gene data show CDR1 as MNHNY and CDR2 as SVGAGI (reference sequence). This CDR3 has 15 amino acids. The planned depth of sequencing spanned 1 in 200,000 to 1 in 1 million T cells. Repertoires were generated with immunoSEQ multiplex PCR, while TCRdb's copy carries only in-frame clones and drops some. In the table there are more than 50,000 clones, roughly 57% of which are singletons. The TCR beta libraries used approximately 2 micrograms of genomic DNA that came from cryopreserved PBMCs.

The V and J genes are TRBV6-6 and TRBJ1-5; tentative D call: TRBD1 (6 bases). This specimen was PBMCs, taken after 12 months of ibrutinib treatment. The clonotype was recovered from a human donor with chronic lymphocytic leukemia. Here the CDR3 DNA reads TGTGCCAGCAGTTACTCAGGGGGAAGCAATCAGCCCCAGCATTTT. It yields the protein CASSYSGGSNQPQHF.